This TCR beta chain was found in a study of T cells in Graves' hyperthyroidism and ophthalmopathy. V was clipped by 4 bases and J by 0 bases, with 15 bases between them. The CDR3 loop spans 17 amino acids. The germline V gene encodes CDR1 SEHNR and CDR2 FQNEAQ (reference sequence). Study-level points and caveats: Ophthalmopathy, which appeared later, was predicted by the model a median about 5.9 months before onset. Researchers found most expanded thyroid clonotypes above 0.001 in blood as well.

Amplified TCR beta CDR3 regions came from RNA transcripts. Carried out on the TCR CDR3, a first-round RT-PCR used the HTBI primer set. TCRdb used MiXCR to reprocess the multiplex PCR reads, holding one entry per CDR3 protein. The sample lists 300,000 to 350,000 distinct CDR3 sequences; around 20% were seen once. This clonotype was observed many times. Its antigen is not identified. The receptor was isolated from a woman in her 50s with Graves' hyperthyroidism. The sample comprised blood. The chain recombines TRBV7-9 with TRBJ2-2, with D perhaps TRBD2 (6 bases). CDR3 sequence (DNA): TGTGCCAGCAGCTCCAGGGCGGGGCCTGCGAACACCGGGGAGCTGTTTTTT. It codes for CASSSRAGPANTGELFF.